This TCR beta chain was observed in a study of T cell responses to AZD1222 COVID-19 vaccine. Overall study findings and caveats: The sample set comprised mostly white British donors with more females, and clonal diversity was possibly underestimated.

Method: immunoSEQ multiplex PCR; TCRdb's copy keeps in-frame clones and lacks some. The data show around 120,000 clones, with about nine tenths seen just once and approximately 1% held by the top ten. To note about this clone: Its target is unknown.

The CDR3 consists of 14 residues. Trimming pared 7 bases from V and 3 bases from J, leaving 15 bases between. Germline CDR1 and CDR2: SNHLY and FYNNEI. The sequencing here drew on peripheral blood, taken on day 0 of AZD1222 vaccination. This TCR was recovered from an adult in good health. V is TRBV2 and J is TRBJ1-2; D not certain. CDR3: CASNPSQRHYGYTF. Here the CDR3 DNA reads TGTGCCAGCAACCCGTCCCAGCGTCACTATGGCTACACCTTC.